This T cell receptor beta chain was retrieved from a study of CD8 T cells in Susac syndrome. Germline values: CDR1 MDHEN, CDR2 SYDVKM. CDR3 length: 16 residues. Trimming took 6 bases from V and 1 from J; bases not matched to a gene: 11. cDNA came from roughly 0.53 to 1 ug RNA primed by random hexamers. TCRdb ran MiXCR on the immunoSEQ multiplex PCR reads and lists one entry per CDR3 protein. This sample yields hundreds of thousands of distinct CDR3 sequences, of which 85% to 90% are seen a single time; 0.09% to 0.15% belongs to the top ten. J is TRBJ1-1 and V is TRBV28; 7 nucleotides align to TRBD1. Sequences were obtained from CD8+ T cells from PBMCs. This TCR was recovered from a human donor with multiple sclerosis. The CDR3 DNA is TGTGCCAGCAGCTCACAAGAACAGGGGCCGAACACTGAAGCTTTCTTT. It codes for CASSSQEQGPNTEAFF.